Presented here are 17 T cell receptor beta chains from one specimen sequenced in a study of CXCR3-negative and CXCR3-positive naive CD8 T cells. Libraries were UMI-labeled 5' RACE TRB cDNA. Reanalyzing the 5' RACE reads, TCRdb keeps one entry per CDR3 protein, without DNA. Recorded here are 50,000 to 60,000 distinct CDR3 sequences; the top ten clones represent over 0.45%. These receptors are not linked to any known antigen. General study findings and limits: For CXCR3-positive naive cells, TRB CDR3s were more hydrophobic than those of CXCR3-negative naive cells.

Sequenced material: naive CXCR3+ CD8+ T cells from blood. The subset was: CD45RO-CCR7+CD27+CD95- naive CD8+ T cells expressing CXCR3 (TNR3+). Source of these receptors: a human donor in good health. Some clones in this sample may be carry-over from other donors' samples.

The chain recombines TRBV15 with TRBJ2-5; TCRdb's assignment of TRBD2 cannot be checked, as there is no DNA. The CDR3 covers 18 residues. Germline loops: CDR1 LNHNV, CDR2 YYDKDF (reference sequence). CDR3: CATSRAWVFISGQETQYF.

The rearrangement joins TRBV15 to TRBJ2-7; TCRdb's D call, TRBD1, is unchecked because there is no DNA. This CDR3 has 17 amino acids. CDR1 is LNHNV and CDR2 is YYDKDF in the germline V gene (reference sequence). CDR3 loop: CATSTSLWTGDTYEQYF.

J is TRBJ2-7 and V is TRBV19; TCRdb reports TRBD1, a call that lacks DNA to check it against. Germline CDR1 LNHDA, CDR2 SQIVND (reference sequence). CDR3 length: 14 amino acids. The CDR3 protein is CASTSTGASYEQYF.

The CDR3 protein is CSPYRSIYEQYF. The genes are TRBV29-1 and TRBJ2-7; the TCRdb D gene call, TRBD1, has no DNA to confirm it. Germline CDR1 reads SQVTM; CDR2 reads ANQGSEA. This CDR3 has 12 amino acids.

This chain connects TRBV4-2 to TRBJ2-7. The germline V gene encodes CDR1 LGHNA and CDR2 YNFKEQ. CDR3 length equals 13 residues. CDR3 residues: CASSQDDGSEQYF.

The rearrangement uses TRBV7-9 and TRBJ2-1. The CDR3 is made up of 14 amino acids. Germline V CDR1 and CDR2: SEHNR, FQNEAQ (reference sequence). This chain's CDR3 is CASSLAYGSNEQFF.

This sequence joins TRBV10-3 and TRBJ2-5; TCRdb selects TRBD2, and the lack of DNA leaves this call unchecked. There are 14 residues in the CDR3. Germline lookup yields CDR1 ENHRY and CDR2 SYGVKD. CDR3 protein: CAIRDTGLAETQYF.

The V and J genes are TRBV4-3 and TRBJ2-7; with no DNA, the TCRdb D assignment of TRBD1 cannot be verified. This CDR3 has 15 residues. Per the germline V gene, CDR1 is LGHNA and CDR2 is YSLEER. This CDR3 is CASSRDRDIGYEQYF.

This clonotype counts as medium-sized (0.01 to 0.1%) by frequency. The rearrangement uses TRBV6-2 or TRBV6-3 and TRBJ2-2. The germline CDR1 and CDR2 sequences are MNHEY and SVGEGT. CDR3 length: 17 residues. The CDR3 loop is CASSYNVRNRHTGELFF.

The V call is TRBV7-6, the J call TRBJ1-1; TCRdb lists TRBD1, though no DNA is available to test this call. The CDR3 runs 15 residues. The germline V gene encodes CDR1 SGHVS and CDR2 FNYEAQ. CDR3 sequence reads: CASNSWTGTNTEAFF.

CDR3 sequence: CASSQVPGLNGEQFF. The gene calls are TRBV4-1 and TRBJ2-1; absent DNA, TCRdb's TRBD1 call cannot be checked. CDR1 and CDR2 from the germline V gene are MGHRA and YSYEKL. The CDR3 extends over 15 amino acids.

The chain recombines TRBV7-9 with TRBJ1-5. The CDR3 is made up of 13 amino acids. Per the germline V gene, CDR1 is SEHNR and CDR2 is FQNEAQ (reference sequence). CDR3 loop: CASSLGGGQPQHF.

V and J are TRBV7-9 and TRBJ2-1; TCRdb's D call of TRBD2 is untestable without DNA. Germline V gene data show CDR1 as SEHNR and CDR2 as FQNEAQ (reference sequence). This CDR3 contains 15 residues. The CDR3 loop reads CASSPSWQEYNEQFF.

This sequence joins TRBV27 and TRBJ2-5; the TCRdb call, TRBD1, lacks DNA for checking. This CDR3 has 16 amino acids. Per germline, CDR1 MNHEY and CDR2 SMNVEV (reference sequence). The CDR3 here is CASSLTGTSNQETQYF.

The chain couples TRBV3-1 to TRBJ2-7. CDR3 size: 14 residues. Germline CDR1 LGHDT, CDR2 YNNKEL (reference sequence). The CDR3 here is CASSQGDGTYEQYF.

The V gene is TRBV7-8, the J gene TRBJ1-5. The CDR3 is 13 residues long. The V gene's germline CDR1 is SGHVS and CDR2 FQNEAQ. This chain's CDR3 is CASSLNKNQPQHF.

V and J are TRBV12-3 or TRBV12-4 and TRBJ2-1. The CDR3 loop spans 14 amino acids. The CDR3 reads CASSPDPIYNEQFF.